This T cell receptor (beta chain) was retrieved from a study of shared clonotypes between healthy human individuals. Findings of the study overall: The study generally estimated greater richness for naive than memory subsets.

Trimming removed 3 bases from V and 8 bases from J; junction bases left unmatched: 7. The CDR3 totals 15 residues. The V gene's germline CDR1 is MDHEN and CDR2 SYDVKM. The healthy adult donors were HIV-negative and reported no recent acute infections or vaccinations. A CD45RA+ naive subset and a CD45RA-negative memory subset were split from CD4+ cells. A remark on this clone: Its antigen remains unidentified.

Genomic DNA per cell subset filled all wells of several immunoSEQ plates. Profiling relied on immunoSEQ multiplex PCR, and the TCRdb table lists in-frame clones only, not all of them. This table has millions of clones, over 85% appearing once. What was sequenced was naive CD4+ T cells sorted from blood. Subset specified: CD45RA+ positively selected. This sequence was found in a man between 18 and 29 years old in good health. The V gene is TRBV28, the J gene TRBJ2-1, with 10 bases that match TRBD1. The DNA for the CDR3 is TGTGCCAGCAGTTTGGGGACAGGGGCAGTATATGAGCAGTTCTTC. It specifies CASSLGTGAVYEQFF. The full variable domain, its missing parts supplied by reference TRBV28 and TRBJ2-1, is DVKVTQSSRYLVKRTGEKVFLECVQDMDHENMFWYRQDPGLGLRLIYFSYDVKMKEKGDIPEGYSVSREKKERFSLILESASTNQTSMYLCASSLGTGAVYEQFFGPGTRLTVL.